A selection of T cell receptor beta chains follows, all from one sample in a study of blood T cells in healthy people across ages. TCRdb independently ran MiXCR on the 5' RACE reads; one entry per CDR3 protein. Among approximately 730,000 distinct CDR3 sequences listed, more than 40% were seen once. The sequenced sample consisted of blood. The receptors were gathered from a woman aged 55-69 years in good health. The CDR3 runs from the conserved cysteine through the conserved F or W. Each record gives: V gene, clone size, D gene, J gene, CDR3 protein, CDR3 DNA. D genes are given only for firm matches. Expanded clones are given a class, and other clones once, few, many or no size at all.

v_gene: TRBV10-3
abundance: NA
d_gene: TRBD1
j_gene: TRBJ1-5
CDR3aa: CAISGGQGSNQPQHF
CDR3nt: TGTGCCATCAGTGGTGGACAGGGAAGCAATCAGCCCCAGCATTTT

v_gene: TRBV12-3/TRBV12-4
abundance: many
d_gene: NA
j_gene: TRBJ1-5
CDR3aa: CASSLRSWGLQPQHF
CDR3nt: TGTGCCAGCAGTTTAAGAAGTTGGGGCCTTCAGCCCCAGCATTTT

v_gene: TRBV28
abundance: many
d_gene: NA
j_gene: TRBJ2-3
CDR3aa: CASSVALYTDTQYF
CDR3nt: TGTGCCAGCAGTGTGGCACTTTACACAGATACGCAGTATTTT

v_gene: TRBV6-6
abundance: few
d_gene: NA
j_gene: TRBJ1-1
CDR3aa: CASSHGLLPTEAFF
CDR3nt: TGTGCCAGCAGCCACGGACTGTTACCCACTGAAGCTTTCTTT

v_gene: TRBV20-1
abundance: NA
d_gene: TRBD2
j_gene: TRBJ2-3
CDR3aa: CSARVVAGSVTDTQYF
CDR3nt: TGCAGTGCTAGAGTCGTAGCGGGATCCGTCACAGATACGCAGTATTTT

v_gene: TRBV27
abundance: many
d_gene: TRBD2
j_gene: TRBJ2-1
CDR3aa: CASSSIAGGPLHEQFF
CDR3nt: TGTGCCAGCAGTTCCATAGCGGGAGGCCCTCTGCATGAGCAGTTCTTC

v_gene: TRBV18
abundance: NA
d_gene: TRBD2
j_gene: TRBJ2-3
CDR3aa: CASSPGLAGVDTQYF
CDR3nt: TGTGCCAGCTCACCCGGACTAGCGGGCGTGGATACGCAGTATTTT

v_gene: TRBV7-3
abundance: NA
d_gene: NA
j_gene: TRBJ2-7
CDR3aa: CASSQGGTIPNEQYF
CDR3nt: TGTGCCAGCAGCCAGGGGGGGACTATCCCAAATGAGCAGTACTTC

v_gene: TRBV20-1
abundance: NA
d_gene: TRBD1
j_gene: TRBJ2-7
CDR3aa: CSALQGSVYLSSYEQYF
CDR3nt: TGCAGTGCCCTACAGGGGTCGGTATATCTTAGCTCCTACGAGCAGTACTTC

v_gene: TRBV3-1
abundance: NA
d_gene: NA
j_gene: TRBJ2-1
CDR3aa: CASSIGNGRRFF
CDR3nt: TGTGCCAGCAGCATTGGGAACGGGAGAAGGTTCTTC

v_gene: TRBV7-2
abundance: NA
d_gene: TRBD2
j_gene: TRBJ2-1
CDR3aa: CASTYGGTGSGRETQFF
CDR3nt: TGTGCCAGCACATACGGGGGAACAGGGAGCGGGAGGGAGACCCAGTTCTTC

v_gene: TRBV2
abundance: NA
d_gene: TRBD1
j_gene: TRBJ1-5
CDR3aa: CASSTGGYPPQHF
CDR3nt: TGTGCCAGCAGTACAGGGGGCTATCCGCCCCAGCATTTT

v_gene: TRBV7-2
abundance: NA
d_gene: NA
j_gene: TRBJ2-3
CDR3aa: CASSLVGRDSTDTQYF
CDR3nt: TGTGCCAGCAGCTTAGTAGGTCGGGACTCCACAGATACGCAGTATTTT

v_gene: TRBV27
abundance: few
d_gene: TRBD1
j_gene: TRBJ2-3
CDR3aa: CASIAGGRITDTQYF
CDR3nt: TGTGCCAGCATCGCAGGGGGAAGGATCACAGATACGCAGTATTTT

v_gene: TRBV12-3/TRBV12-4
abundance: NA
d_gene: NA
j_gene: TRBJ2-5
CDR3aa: CASSFRWGETQYF
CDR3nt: TGTGCCAGCAGTTTCCGGTGGGGTGAGACCCAGTACTTC

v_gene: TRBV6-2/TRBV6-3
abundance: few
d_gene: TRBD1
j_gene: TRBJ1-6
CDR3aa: CASTDREGWSPLHF
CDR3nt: TGTGCCAGCACCGACAGGGAAGGTTGGTCACCCCTCCACTTT

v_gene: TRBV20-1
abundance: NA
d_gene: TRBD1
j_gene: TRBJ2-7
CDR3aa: CSARGDRARYEQYF
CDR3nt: TGCAGTGCTAGAGGGGACAGGGCTCGGTACGAGCAGTACTTC

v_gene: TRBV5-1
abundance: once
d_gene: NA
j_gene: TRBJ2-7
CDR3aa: CASSPAERGEQYF
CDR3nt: TGCGCCAGCAGCCCTGCAGAGAGGGGAGAGCAGTACTTC

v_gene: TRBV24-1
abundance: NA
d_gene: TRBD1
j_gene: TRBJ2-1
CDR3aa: CATGPGGYNEQFF
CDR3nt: TGTGCCACCGGGCCAGGGGGCTACAATGAGCAGTTCTTC

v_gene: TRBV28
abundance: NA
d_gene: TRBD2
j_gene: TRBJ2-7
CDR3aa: CATSPGLAGVAEQYF
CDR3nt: TGTGCCACCTCACCGGGACTAGCGGGAGTAGCCGAGCAGTACTTC

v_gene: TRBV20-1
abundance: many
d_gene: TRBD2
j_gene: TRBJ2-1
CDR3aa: CSARDPGRADEQFF
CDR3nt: TGCAGTGCTAGAGACCCCGGGAGGGCTGATGAGCAGTTCTTC

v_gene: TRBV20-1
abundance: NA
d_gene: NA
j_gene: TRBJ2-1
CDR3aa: CSALLAGYNEQFF
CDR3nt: TGCAGTGCTCTACTCGCAGGGTACAATGAGCAGTTCTTC

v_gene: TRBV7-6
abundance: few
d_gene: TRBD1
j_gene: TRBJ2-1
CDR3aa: CASSRRQGNEQFF
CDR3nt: TGTGCCAGCAGCCGGCGACAGGGAAATGAGCAGTTCTTC

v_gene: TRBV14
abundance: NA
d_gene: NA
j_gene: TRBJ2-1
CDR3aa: CASSHLYKEQFF
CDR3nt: TGTGCCAGCAGCCACCTATACAAGGAGCAGTTCTTC

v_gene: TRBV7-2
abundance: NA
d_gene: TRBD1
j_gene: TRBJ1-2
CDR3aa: CASRVGQGNGYTF
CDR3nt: TGTGCCAGCAGAGTGGGACAGGGGAATGGCTACACCTTC

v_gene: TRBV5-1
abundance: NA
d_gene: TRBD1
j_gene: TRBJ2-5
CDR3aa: CASSLSSDRGEETQYF
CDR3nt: TGCGCCAGCAGCTTGTCATCGGACAGGGGTGAAGAGACCCAGTACTTC

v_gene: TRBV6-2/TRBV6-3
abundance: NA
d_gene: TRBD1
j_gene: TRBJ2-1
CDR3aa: CASSRLLTGWNEQFF
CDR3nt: TGTGCCAGCAGTCGACTCCTGACAGGGTGGAATGAGCAGTTCTTC